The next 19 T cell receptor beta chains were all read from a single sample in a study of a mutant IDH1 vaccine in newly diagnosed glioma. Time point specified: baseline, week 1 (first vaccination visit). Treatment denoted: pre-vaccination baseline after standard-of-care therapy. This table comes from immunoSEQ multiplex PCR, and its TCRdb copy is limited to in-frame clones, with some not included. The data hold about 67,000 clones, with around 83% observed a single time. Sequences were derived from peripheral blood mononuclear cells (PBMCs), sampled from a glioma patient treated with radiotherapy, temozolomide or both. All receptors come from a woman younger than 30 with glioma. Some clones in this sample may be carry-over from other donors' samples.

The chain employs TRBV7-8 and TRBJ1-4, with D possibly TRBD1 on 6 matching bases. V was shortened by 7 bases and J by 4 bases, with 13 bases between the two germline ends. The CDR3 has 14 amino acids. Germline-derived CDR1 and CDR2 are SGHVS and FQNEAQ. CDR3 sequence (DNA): TGTGCCAGCAAAAGGACAGTCTTTAATGAAAAACTGTTTTTT. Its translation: CASKRTVFNEKLFF.

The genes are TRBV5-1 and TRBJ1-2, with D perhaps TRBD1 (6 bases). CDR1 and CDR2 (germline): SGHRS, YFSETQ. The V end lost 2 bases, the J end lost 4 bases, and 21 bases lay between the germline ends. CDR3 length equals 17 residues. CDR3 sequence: CASSLVGRRSDSYGYTF. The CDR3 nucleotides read TGCGCCAGCAGCTTAGTGGGCAGGAGGTCGGACAGCTATGGCTACACCTTC.

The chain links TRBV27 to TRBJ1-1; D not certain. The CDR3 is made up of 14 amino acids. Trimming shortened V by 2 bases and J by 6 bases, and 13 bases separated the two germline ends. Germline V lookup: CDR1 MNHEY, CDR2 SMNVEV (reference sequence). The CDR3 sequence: CASSLGRGFSEAFF. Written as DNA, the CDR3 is TGTGCCAGCAGTTTAGGACGAGGGTTTTCTGAAGCTTTCTTT.

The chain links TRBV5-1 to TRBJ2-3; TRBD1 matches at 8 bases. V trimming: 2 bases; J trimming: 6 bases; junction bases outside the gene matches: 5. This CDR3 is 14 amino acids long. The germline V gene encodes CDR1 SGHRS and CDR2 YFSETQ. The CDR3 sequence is CASSFGQGADTQYF. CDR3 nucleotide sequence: TGCGCCAGCAGCTTTGGGCAGGGGGCTGATACGCAGTATTTT.

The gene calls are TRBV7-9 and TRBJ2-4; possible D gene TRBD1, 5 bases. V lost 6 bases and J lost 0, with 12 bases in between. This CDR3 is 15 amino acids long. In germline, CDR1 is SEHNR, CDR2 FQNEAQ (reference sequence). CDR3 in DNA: TGTGCCAGCAGTTCTGACAGTGTAGCCAAAAACATTCAGTACTTC. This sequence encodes CASSSDSVAKNIQYF.

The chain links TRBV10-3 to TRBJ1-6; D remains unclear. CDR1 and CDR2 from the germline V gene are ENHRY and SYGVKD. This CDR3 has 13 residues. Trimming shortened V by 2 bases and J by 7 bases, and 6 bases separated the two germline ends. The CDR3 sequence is CAISEKGNSPLHF. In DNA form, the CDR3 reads TGTGCCATCAGTGAGAAAGGGAATTCACCCCTCCACTTT.

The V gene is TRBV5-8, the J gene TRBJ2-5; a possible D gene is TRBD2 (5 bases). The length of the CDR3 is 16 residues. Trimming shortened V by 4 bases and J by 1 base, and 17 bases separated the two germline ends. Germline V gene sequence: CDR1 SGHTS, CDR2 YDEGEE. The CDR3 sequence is CASSPGSIRGQETQYF. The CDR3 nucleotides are TGTGCCAGCAGCCCGGGCTCAATTCGGGGCCAAGAGACCCAGTACTTC.

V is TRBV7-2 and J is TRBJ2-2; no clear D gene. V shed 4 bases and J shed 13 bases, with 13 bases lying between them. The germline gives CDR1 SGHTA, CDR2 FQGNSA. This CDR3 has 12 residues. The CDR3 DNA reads TGTGCCAGCAGCTCTACTAAAGTCGGGCTGTTTTTT. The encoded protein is CASSSTKVGLFF.

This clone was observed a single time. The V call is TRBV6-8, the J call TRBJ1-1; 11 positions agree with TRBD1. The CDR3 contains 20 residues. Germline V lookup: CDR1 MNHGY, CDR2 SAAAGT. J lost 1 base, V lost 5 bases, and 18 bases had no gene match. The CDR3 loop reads CASSPHSPGQGALRNTEAFF. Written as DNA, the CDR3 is TGTGCCAGCAGTCCCCATTCCCCCGGACAGGGGGCACTGAGGAACACTGAAGCTTTCTTT.

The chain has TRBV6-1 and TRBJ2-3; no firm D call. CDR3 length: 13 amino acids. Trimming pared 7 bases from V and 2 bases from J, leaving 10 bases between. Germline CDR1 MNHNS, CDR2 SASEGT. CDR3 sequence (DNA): TGTGCCAGCATGCGCCCCCTCACAGATACGCAGTATTTT. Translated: CASMRPLTDTQYF.

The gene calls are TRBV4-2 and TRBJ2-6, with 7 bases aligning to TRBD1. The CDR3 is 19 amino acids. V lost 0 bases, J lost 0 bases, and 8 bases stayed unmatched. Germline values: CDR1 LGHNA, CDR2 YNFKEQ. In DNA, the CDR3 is TGTGCCAGCAGCCAAGAGGCCCAGGGGGTGAACTCTGGGGCCAACGTCCTGACTTTC. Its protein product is CASSQEAQGVNSGANVLTF.

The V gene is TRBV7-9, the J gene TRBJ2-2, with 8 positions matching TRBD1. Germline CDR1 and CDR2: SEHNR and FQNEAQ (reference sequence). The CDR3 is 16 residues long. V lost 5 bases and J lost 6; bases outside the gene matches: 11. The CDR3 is CASSHRSQGASGELFF. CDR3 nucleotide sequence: TGTGCCAGCAGCCACCGGAGTCAGGGGGCGTCCGGGGAGCTGTTTTTT.

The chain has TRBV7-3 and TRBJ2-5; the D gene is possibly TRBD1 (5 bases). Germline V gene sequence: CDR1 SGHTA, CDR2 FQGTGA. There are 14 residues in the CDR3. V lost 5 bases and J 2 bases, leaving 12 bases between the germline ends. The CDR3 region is CASSPSRGQETQYF. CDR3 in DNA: TGTGCCAGCAGCCCGTCTAGGGGTCAAGAGACCCAGTACTTC. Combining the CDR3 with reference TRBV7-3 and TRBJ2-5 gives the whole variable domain GAGVSQTPSNKVTEKGKYVELRCDPISGHTALYWYRQSLGQGPEFLIYFQGTGAADDSGLPNDRFFAVRPEGSVSTLKIQRTERGDSAVYLCASSPSRGQETQYFGPGTRLLVL.

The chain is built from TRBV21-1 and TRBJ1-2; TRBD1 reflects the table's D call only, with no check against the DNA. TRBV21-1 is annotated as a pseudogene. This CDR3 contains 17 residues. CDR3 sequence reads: CASSRQGTGVPMDGYTF. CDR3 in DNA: TGTGCCAGCAGCAGACAAGGGACAGGGGTTCCCATGGATGGCTACACCTTC.

CDR3 loop: CASTPGGGRVRTYEQYF. CDR3 DNA: TGTGCCAGCACCCCGGGCGGGGGGCGTGTTCGAACCTACGAGCAGTACTTC. V gene TRBV5-6 combines with J gene TRBJ2-7, with TRBD2 matching over 8 bases. This CDR3 contains 17 residues. CDR1 is SGHDT, CDR2 YYEEEE, per germline. Germline trimming cut 6 bases from V and 2 bases from J; bases unmatched to any gene: 16. Looking up the rest from reference TRBV5-6 and TRBJ2-7 gives the full variable domain: DAGVTQSPTHLIKTRGQQVTLRCSPKSGHDTVSWYQQALGQGPQFIFQYYEEEERQRGNFPDRFSGHQFPNYSSELNVNALLLGDSALYLCASTPGGGRVRTYEQYFGPGTRLTVT.

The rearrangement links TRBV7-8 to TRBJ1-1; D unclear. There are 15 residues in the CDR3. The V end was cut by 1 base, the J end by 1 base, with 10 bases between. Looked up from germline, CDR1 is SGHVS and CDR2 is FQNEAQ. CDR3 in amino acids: CASSLEGGWNTEAFF. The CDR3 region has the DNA TGTGCCAGCAGCTTAGAGGGCGGATGGAACACTGAAGCTTTCTTT.

CDR3: CASSSGTSGTFREFF. The CDR3 nucleotides are TGTGCCAGCAGTTCAGGGACTAGCGGGACCTTTAGGGAGTTCTTC. The genes are TRBV2 and TRBJ2-1; 13 bases are a match to TRBD2. Germline V gives CDR1 SNHLY, CDR2 FYNNEI. V was pared by 5 bases and J by 14 bases, with 12 bases of the junction left unmatched. CDR3 length: 15 residues.

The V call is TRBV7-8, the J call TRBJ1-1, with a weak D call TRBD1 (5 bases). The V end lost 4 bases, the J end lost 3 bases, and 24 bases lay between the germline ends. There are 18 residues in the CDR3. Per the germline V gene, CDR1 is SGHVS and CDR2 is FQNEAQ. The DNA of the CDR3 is TGTGCCAGCAGCTCCCTCGCTCGGGGCTTCGGAATGCACACTGAAGCTTTCTTT. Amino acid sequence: CASSSLARGFGMHTEAFF.

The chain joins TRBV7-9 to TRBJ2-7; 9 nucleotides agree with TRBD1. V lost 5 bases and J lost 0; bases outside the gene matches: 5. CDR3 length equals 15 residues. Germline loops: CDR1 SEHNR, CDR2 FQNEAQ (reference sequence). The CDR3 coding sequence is TGTGCCAGCAGCGCCCGGGACAGGGCCTCCTACGAGCAGTACTTC. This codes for CASSARDRASYEQYF.